Described below is a single TCR beta chain sequence and its context. This sample was included in a study of blood T cell repertoires in COVID-19. The assay was immunoSEQ multiplex PCR, and TCRdb's table has in-frame clones only and misses some. The table shows 85,000 to 100,000 clones, with more than 80% occurring only once. The TCR was taken from a man aged 50 to 59 with active or convalescent COVID-19. Input material: peripheral blood.

CDR3 region: CASSQHTGTGIEQYF. CDR3 DNA: TGTGCCAGCAGCCAACATACCGGGACAGGGATCGAGCAGTACTTC. V gene TRBV3-1 (or the pseudogene TRBV3-2) combines with J gene TRBJ2-7, with TRBD1 matching 9 bases. The CDR3 covers 15 residues. CDR1 and CDR2 from the germline V gene are LGHDT and YNNKEL (reference sequence). V shed 2 bases, J shed 6 bases, and the junction held 8 bases outside the gene matches.